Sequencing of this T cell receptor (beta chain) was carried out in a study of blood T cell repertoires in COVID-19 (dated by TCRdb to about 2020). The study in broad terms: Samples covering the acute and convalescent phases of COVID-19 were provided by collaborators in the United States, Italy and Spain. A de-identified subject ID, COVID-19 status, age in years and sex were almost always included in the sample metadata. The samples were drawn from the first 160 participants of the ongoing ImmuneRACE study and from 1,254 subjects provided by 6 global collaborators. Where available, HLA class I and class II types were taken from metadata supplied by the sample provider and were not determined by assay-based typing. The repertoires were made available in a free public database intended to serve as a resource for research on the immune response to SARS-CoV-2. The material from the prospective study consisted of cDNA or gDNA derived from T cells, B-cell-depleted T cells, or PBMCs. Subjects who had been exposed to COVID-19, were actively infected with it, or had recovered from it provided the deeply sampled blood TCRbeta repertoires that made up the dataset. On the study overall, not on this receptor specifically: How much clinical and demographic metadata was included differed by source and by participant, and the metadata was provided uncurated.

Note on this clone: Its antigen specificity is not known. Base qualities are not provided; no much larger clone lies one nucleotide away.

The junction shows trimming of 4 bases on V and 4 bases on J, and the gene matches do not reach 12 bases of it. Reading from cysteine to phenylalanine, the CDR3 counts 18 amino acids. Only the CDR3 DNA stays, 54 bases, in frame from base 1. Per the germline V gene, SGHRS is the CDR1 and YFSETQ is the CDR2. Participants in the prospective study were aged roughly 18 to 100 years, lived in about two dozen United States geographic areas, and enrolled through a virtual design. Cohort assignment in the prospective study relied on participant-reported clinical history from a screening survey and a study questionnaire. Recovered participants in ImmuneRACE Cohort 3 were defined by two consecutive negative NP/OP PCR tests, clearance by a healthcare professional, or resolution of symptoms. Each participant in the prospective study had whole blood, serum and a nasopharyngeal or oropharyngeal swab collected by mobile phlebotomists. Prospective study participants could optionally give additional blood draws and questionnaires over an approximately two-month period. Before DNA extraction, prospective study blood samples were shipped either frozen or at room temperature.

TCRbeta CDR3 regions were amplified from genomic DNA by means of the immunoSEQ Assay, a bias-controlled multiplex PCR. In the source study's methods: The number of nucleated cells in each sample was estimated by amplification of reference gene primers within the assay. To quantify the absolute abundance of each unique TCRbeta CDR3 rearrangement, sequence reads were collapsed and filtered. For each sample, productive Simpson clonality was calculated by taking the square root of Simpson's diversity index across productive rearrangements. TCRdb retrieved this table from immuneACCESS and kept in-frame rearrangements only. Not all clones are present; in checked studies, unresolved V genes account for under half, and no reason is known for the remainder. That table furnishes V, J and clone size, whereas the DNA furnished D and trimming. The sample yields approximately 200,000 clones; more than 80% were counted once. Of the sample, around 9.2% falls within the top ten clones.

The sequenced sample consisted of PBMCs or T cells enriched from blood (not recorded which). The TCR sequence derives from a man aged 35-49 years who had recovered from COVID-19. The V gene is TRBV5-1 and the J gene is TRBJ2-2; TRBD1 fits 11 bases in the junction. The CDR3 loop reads CASSPGQGGVAGTGELFF. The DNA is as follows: TGCGCCAGCAGCCCGGGACAGGGGGGTGTAGCGGGCACCGGGGAGCTGTTTTTT.